One T cell receptor (beta chain) is described in this entry. The antigen this receptor binds is unknown. No qualities accompany the bases; no much larger clone lies one base away. The data are from a study of T cell responses to AZD1222 COVID-19 vaccine listed by TCRdb under 2021. As for the study more broadly: Because spike-specific TCR depth and breadth did not differ between the two schedules, AZD1222 recipients who got a second dose at roughly 4 weeks were pooled with those who got a second dose at roughly 12 weeks. A total of approximately 240 trial participants underwent TCR sequencing, of whom 207 received two doses of AZD1222 and some 26 received two doses of the MenACWY control vaccine. Trial participants were enrolled by age into subgroups of 18-55, 56-69 and 70-plus years, and around 150, 29 and 61 TCR-sequenced participants, respectively, were included in these subgroups. Results and caveats for the whole study, not just this receptor: Spike-specific TCR breadth and depth rose significantly after two AZD1222 doses compared with day 0 and with MenACWY recipients. Because no day 14 peak-response samples were available, repertoires were characterized only after the peak T cell response. Conclusions about previously exposed vaccinees are limited because only a handful of AZD1222 recipients were SARS-CoV-2 seropositive at baseline. Participants were mostly white British and included more females than males, and it was suggested by the authors that clonal diversity may have been underestimated. Epitopes outside the regions mutated in the B.1.351 and B.1.1.7 variants were reportedly recognized by nearly half of the unique spike-specific TCRs. The vaccine-associated CD4 TCRs covered the entire spike protein, and the dominant responses fell in regions 160-218 and 743-854. In the small 56-69-year group, the increase in depth fell short of significance, most likely because of low power.

The CDR3 regions of human TCRbeta chains were analyzed by immunosequencing. In the source study's methods: Repertoire TCRs were checked for matches against a reference library of SARS-CoV-2-specific TCRs that had been generated using the MIRA antigen-specificity platform. Breadth meant the fraction of unique TCRs that were SARS-CoV-2-associated, whereas depth meant the fraction of total T cells that were SARS-CoV-2-associated. Using the MIRA data, every spike-specific TCR was mapped to the spike region that the TCR reacted to and assigned to either a CD4 or a CD8 class. Log10-transformed breadth and depth values were compared by one-way ANOVA with Sidak's multiple comparisons tests. TCRdb re-hosts the immuneACCESS table, in-frame sequences only. Its copies lack some clones; in the studies checked, an unresolved V gene accounts for under half of them, and the cause for the rest is not known. V, J and clone size are taken as reported in that table, and D and trimming were inferred from the DNA itself. In all, the sample holds around 140,000 clones, and under 90% of those were seen once. About a fifth of the sample goes to the ten largest clones.

The sample's time point label is to be understood as: baseline before first vaccination. The vaccinee samples were drawn from two UK trials, COV001 and COV002, one of which was a single-blind randomized controlled phase 2/3 trial testing AZD1222 (ChAdOx1 nCoV-19) in healthy adults. For TCRbeta chain sequencing, PBMC samples from trial participants were taken at day 0 and at day 28 after the second dose. A distance of 15 bases separates the germline ends of V and J, which lose 3 bases and 0 bases respectively. The germline V gene yields KGHSH for CDR1 and LQKENI for CDR2. The CDR3 numbers 16 residues from cysteine through phenylalanine. Of the read, only the CDR3 DNA is kept; its 48 bases are in frame from base 1.

The receptor comes from an adult in good health. Here the sequenced sample was peripheral blood, taken on day 0 of AZD1222 vaccination. The rearrangement combines TRBV18 with TRBJ2-7; the D gene remains uncertain. The DNA reads TGTGCCAGCTCACCGGCAGAGAGGCGTGCCTCCTACGAGCAGTACTTC. This codes for CASSPAERRASYEQYF. Supplemented by the reference TRBV18 and TRBJ2-7 proteins around the CDR3, the complete variable domain is NAGVMQNPRHLVRRRGQEARLRCSPMKGHSHVYWYRQLPEEGLKFMVYLQKENIIDESGMPKERFSAEFPKEGPSILRIQQVVRGDSAAYFCASSPAERRASYEQYFGPGTRLTVT.